This T cell receptor (beta chain) was identified during a study of spatial heterogeneity in lung cancer. General observations from the study: Relative to follow-up, resection was when ubiquitous expanded tumor TCRs appeared more in blood.

A unique molecular identifier was attached to every TCR cDNA molecule. Each CDR3 protein gets one entry after TCRdb re-called the 5' RACE reads with MiXCR. The table lists approximately 12,000 distinct CDR3 sequences, about a tenth of them singletons. Regarding time point: blood at routine non-recurrence follow-up after resection. In each case, whole RNA from tumor, nontumor lung or frozen PBMC was sequenced unsorted. Trimming stripped 4 bases from V and 0 bases from J, with 7 bases between. The CDR3 spans 14 residues. The germline V gene has CDR1 SGHTS and CDR2 YDEGEE. A remark on this clonotype: Its target is not known.

Sequenced here: PBMCs, sampled at follow-up. V is TRBV5-8 and J is TRBJ2-2; D gene ambiguous. The TCR comes from a female donor with early-stage non-small cell lung cancer. The CDR3 DNA is TGTGCCAGCAGCGCCTACTCGAACACCGGGGAGCTGTTTTTT. Its protein product is CASSAYSNTGELFF.